Shown below are 6 T cell receptor beta chains from a single sample sequenced in a study of blood T cell repertoires in COVID-19. Generated by immunoSEQ multiplex PCR, the TCRdb table keeps only in-frame clones and is missing some. The sample carries 350,000 or so clones, roughly nine tenths recorded once. The source material was PBMCs or T cells enriched from blood (not recorded which). These receptor sequences come from a woman between 25 and 40 years old who had recovered from COVID-19.

This chain connects TRBV10-3 to TRBJ2-2; 9 positions match TRBD2. This CDR3 spans 15 amino acids. J was trimmed by 2 bases and V by 6 bases; bases with no gene match: 4. Per germline, CDR1 ENHRY and CDR2 SYGVKD. CDR3 protein: CAISETSGNTGELFF. CDR3 DNA sequence: TGTGCCATCAGCGAGACTAGCGGAAACACCGGGGAGCTGTTTTTT.

The gene calls are TRBV19 and TRBJ2-1, with 8 bases aligning to TRBD1. V lost 5 bases, J lost 5 bases, and 14 bases stayed unmatched. The germline V gene has CDR1 LNHDA and CDR2 SQIVND (reference sequence). The CDR3 runs 17 residues. CDR3 in amino acids: CASSGQGIWGFDNEQFF. The CDR3 nucleotides are TGTGCCAGTAGTGGACAGGGAATTTGGGGTTTTGACAATGAGCAGTTCTTC.

The chain links TRBV6-1 to TRBJ1-5; TRBD1 might be the D (5 bases). In germline, CDR1 is MNHNS, CDR2 SASEGT. The CDR3 totals 15 residues. Between the trimmed V and J ends, which lost 1 base and 7 bases, there was a span of 14 bases. The chain's CDR3 is CASSEGVMGGQPQHF. The DNA for the CDR3 is TGTGCCAGCAGTGAAGGGGTCATGGGGGGACAGCCCCAGCATTTT.

The V call is TRBV4-1, the J call TRBJ1-1; the D gene is possibly TRBD1 (5 bases). The CDR3 is 13 residues long. Germline loops: CDR1 MGHRA, CDR2 YSYEKL. V was clipped by 4 bases and J by 7 bases, with 13 bases between them. The CDR3 reads CASSPRQGLEAFF. Written as DNA, the CDR3 is TGCGCCAGCAGCCCCCGGCAGGGCCTTGAAGCTTTCTTT.

The J gene is TRBJ1-4, the V gene TRBV7-2; D is ambiguous. This CDR3 spans 15 amino acids. V lost 3 bases and J 4 bases, leaving 12 bases between the germline ends. Germline CDR1 reads SGHTA; CDR2 reads FQGNSA. CDR3 protein: CASSLSAILNEKLFF. The CDR3 DNA follows: TGTGCCAGCAGCTTGAGCGCAATACTTAATGAAAAACTGTTTTTT.

The J gene is TRBJ1-2, the V gene TRBV9, with D possibly matching TRBD1 (6 bases). CDR3 length equals 15 residues. The V gene lost 0 bases and the J gene lost 5 bases, with 14 bases spanning the gap. Looked up from germline, CDR1 is SGDLS and CDR2 is YYNGEE. The CDR3 bases are TGTGCCAGCAGCGTAGAAGGGGGATCGGTGTATGGCTACACCTTC. It specifies CASSVEGGSVYGYTF.